Following are 3 T cell receptor beta chains from one sample sequenced in a study of PD-L1 blockade in urothelial cancer. Sequencing was performed with immunoSEQ multiplex PCR; in TCRdb, only in-frame clones are kept and a portion is missing. The sample lists fewer than 60,000 clones, about 86% occurring once. Time point described: pretreatment peripheral blood. The material sequenced was PBMCs, taken around atezolizumab (anti-PD-L1) treatment. The receptors here all came from a man aged 65 to 85 with urothelial cancer.

CDR3 nucleotide sequence: TGCGCCAGCAGCTTGGCTCTTAGCTCCTACGAGCAGTACTTC. It is translated as CASSLALSSYEQYF. The chain links TRBV5-1 to TRBJ2-7; D not certain. V gave up 0 bases and J gave up 0 bases, with 7 bases separating them. Germline loops: CDR1 SGHRS, CDR2 YFSETQ. The CDR3 totals 14 residues.

The rearrangement links TRBV9 to TRBJ2-5; 8 bases agree with TRBD2. This CDR3 is 14 amino acids long. V lost 0 bases, J lost 4 bases, and 2 bases stayed unmatched. The germline CDR1 and CDR2 sequences are SGDLS and YYNGEE. CDR3 sequence (DNA): TGTGCCAGCAGCGTAGCGGGAGGGCCAGAGACCCAGTACTTC. Protein sequence: CASSVAGGPETQYF.

The chain couples TRBV20-1 to TRBJ2-7; D is unclear. Germline CDR1 is DFQATT and CDR2 is SNEGSKA (reference sequence). The CDR3 is 11 residues long. Trimming stripped 0 bases from V and 2 bases from J, with 2 bases between. CDR3 DNA sequence: TGCAGTGCTAGAGACGCCTACGAGCAGTACTTC. Protein product: CSARDAYEQYF.